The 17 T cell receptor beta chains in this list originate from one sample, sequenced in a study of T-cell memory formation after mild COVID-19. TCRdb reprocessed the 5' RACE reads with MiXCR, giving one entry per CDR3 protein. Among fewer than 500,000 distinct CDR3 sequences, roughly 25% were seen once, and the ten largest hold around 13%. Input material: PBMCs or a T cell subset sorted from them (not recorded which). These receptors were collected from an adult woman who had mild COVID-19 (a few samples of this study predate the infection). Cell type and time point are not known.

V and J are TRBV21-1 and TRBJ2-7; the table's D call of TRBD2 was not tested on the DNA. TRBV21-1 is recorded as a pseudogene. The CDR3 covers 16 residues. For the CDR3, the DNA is TGTGCCAGCAGCAAAGAGGAGGGTGGTAGGCGCTACGAGCAGTACTTC. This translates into CASSKEEGGRRYEQYF.

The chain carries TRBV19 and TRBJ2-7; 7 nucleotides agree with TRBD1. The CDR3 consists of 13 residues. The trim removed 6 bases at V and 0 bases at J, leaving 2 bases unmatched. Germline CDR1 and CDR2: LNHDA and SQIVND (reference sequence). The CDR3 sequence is CASSGTASYEQYF. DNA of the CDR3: TGTGCCAGTAGCGGGACAGCCTCCTACGAGCAGTACTTC.

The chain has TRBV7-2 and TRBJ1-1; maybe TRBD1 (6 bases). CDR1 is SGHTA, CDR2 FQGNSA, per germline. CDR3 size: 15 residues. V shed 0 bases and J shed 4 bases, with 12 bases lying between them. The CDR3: CASSLARGMSTEAFF. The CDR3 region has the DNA TGTGCCAGCAGCTTAGCAAGGGGGATGAGCACTGAAGCTTTCTTT. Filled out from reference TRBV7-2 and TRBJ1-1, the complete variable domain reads GAGVSQSPSNKVTEKGKDVELRCDPISGHTALYWYRQSLGQGLEFLIYFQGNSAPDKSGLPSDRFSAERTGGSVSTLTIQRTQQEDSAVYLCASSLARGMSTEAFFGQGTRLTVV.

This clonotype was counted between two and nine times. The chain's CDR3 is CASSLQTGFEQYF. The CDR3 DNA is TGTGCCAGCAGTCTACAGACAGGGTTCGAGCAGTACTTC. The J gene is TRBJ2-7, the V gene TRBV12-3 or TRBV12-4; 7 positions agree with TRBD1. V lost 5 bases, J lost 6 bases, and 7 bases stayed unmatched. This CDR3 comprises 13 residues.

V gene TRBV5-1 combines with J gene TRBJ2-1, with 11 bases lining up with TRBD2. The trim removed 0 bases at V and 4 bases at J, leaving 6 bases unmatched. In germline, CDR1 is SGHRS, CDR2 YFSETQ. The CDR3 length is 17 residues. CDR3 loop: CASSLGLAGTRYNEQFF. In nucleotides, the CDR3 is TGCGCCAGCAGCTTGGGACTAGCGGGGACCAGGTACAATGAGCAGTTCTTC.

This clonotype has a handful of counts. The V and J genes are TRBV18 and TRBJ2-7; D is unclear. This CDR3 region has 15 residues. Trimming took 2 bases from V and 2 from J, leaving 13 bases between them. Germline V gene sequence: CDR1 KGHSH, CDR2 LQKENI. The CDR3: CASSPSAGATYEQYF. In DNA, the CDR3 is TGTGCCAGCTCACCATCGGCAGGTGCCACCTACGAGCAGTACTTC.

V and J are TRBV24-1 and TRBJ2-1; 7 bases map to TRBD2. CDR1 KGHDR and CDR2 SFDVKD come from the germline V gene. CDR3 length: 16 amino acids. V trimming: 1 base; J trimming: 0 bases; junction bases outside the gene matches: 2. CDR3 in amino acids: CATSDFLADSYNEQFF. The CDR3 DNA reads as TGTGCCACCAGTGATTTTCTAGCGGACTCCTACAATGAGCAGTTCTTC.

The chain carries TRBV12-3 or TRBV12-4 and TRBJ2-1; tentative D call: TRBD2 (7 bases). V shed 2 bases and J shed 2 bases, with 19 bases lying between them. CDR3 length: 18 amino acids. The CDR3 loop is CASSLLESDSGTYNEQFF. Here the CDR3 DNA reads TGTGCCAGCAGTTTACTCGAATCGGACAGCGGGACCTACAATGAGCAGTTCTTC.

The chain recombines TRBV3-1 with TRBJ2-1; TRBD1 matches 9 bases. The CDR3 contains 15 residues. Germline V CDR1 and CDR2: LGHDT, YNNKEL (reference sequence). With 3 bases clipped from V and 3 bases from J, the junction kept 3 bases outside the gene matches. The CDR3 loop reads CASSHGDRDYNEQFF. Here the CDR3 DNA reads TGTGCCAGCAGCCATGGGGACAGGGACTACAATGAGCAGTTCTTC.

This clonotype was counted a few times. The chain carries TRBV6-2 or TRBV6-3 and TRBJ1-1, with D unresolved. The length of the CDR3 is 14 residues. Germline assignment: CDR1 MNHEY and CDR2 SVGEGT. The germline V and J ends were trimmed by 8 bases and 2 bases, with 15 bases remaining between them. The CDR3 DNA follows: TGTGCCAGCGACGACCGGCGGTTAAACACTGAAGCTTTCTTT. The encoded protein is CASDDRRLNTEAFF.

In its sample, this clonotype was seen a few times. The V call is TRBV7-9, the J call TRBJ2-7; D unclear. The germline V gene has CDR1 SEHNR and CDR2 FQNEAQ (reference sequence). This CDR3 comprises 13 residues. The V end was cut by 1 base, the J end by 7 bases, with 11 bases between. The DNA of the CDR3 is TGTGCCAGCAGCTTAGGGAACCCAATGGAGCAGTACTTC. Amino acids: CASSLGNPMEQYF. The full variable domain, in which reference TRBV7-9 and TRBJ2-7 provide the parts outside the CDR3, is DTGVSQNPRHKITKRGQNVTFRCDPISEHNRLYWYRQTLGQGPEFLTYFQNEAQLEKSRLLSDRFSAERPKGSFSTLEIQRTEQGDSAMYLCASSLGNPMEQYFGPGTRLTVT.

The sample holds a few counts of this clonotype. CDR3 sequence: CASSRINEKLFF. DNA of the CDR3: TGTGCCAGCTCTCGTATAAATGAAAAACTGTTTTTT. The chain links TRBV18 to TRBJ1-4; D ambiguous. From germline, CDR1 is KGHSH and CDR2 LQKENI. V lost 6 bases and J 5 bases, leaving 7 bases between the germline ends. The CDR3 runs 12 residues.

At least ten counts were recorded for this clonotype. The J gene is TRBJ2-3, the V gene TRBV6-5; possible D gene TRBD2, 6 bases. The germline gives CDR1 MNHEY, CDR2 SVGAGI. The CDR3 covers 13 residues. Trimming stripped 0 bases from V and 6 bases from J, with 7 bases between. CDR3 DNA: TGTGCCAGCAGTTACTCTGGGGGGGATACGCAGTATTTT. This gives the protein CASSYSGGDTQYF.

Written as DNA, the CDR3 is TGTGCCAGCAGCCCCCACGCCGGGACCATACTCGGAGATACGCAGTATTTT. This translates into CASSPHAGTILGDTQYF. The chain couples TRBV7-9 to TRBJ2-3; D assignment may be TRBD1 or TRBD2 (5 bases each). Germline V gene lookup returns CDR1 SEHNR and CDR2 FQNEAQ (reference sequence). This CDR3 has 17 residues. V was cut by 5 bases and J by 5 bases, with 23 bases left in between.

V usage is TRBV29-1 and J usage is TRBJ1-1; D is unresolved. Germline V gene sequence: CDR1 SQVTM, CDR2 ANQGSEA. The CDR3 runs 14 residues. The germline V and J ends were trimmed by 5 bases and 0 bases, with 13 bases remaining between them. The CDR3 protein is CSVRERGVNTEAFF. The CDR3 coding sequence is TGCAGCGTTAGGGAACGGGGAGTGAACACTGAAGCTTTCTTT.

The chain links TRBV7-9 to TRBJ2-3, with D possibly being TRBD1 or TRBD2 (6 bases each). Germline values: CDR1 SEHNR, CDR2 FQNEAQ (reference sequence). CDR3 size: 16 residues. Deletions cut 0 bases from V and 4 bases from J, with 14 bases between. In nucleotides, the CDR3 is TGTGCCAGCAGCTTAGCTTGGGCAGGGGAGGCAGATACGCAGTATTTT. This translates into CASSLAWAGEADTQYF.

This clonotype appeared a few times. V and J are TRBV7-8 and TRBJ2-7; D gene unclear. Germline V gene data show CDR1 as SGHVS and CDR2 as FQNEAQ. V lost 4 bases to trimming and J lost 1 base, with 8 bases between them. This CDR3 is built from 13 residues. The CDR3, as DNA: TGTGCCAGCAGCTCGCCCTTATCCTACGAGCAGTACTTC. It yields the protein CASSSPLSYEQYF.